The 17 T cell receptor beta chains reported below all come from one sample, sequenced in a study of shared clonotypes between healthy human individuals. Generated by immunoSEQ multiplex PCR, the TCRdb table keeps only in-frame clones and is missing some. The sample contains 2 million to 3 million clones, approximately 93% of which appear only once. Sample: naive CD4+ T cells from PBMCs. Indicated subset: CD45RA+ positively selected. The receptors were gathered from a man between 18 and 29 years old in good health. Some clones in this sample may be carry-over from other donors' samples.

The chain joins TRBV7-2 to TRBJ1-5; D uncertain. This CDR3 comprises 13 residues. The germline CDR1 and CDR2 sequences are SGHTA and FQGNSA. With 2 bases removed from V and 5 bases from J, the gap between germline ends came to 7 bases. The CDR3, as DNA: TGTGCCAGCAGCTTAAAATTTGATCAGCCCCAGCATTTT. Protein: CASSLKFDQPQHF.

This sequence joins TRBV15 and TRBJ2-7; TRBD2 matches 7 bases. The germline V gene encodes CDR1 LNHNV and CDR2 YYDKDF (reference sequence). CDR3 length equals 16 residues. J gave up 0 bases and V 0 bases, and 5 bases lay outside the gene matches. The CDR3 spells CATSREAGLSSYEQYF. The CDR3 DNA is TGTGCCACCAGCAGAGAAGCGGGGCTTAGCTCCTACGAGCAGTACTTC.

The chain combines TRBV29-1 with TRBJ1-1; D call uncertain. V was shortened by 4 bases and J by 0 bases, with 12 bases between the two germline ends. Germline V gene lookup returns CDR1 SQVTM and CDR2 ANQGSEA. This CDR3 comprises 14 residues. The CDR3 reads CSVVPQRMNTEAFF. In DNA form, the CDR3 reads TGCAGCGTTGTCCCCCAGAGGATGAACACTGAAGCTTTCTTT.

J is TRBJ2-1 and V is TRBV30; 7 positions agree with TRBD1. Germline V lookup: CDR1 GTSNPN, CDR2 SVGIG (reference sequence). This CDR3 spans 15 amino acids. The junction had 11 bases not matched to a gene; V was cut back by 5 bases and J by 4 bases. The CDR3 loop is CAWRDRDSFYNEQFF. CDR3 nucleotides: TGTGCCTGGCGTGACCGGGACAGTTTTTACAATGAGCAGTTCTTC.

The CDR3 region has the DNA TGTGCCAGCAGCACCCGTTCGGGGAACACTGAAGCTTTCTTT. The encoded protein is CASSTRSGNTEAFF. This chain uses TRBV5-8 with TRBJ1-1; no clear D. Germline V CDR1 and CDR2: SGHTS, YDEGEE. This CDR3 spans 14 amino acids. Trimming took off 4 bases at V and 1 base at J, with 11 bases between the two ends. Filled out from reference TRBV5-8 and TRBJ1-1, the complete variable domain reads EAGVTQSPTHLIKTRGQQATLRCSPISGHTSVYWYQQALGLGLQFLLWYDEGEERNRGNFPPRFSGRQFPNYSSELNVNALELEDSALYLCASSTRSGNTEAFFGQGTRLTVV.

The sample holds one count of this clone. V gene TRBV15 combines with J gene TRBJ2-5, with 7 positions matching TRBD1. Looked up from germline, CDR1 is LNHNV and CDR2 is YYDKDF (reference sequence). CDR3 size: 16 residues. Trimming took 1 base from V and 4 from J; bases not matched to a gene: 9. As DNA, the CDR3 is TGTGCCACCAGCAGAGGGGGACAGCTTCGGGGAGAGACCCAGTACTTC. It translates to CATSRGGQLRGETQYF.

The chain links TRBV5-1 to TRBJ2-7; D is ambiguous. With 3 bases removed from V and 4 bases from J, the gap between germline ends came to 11 bases. The germline gives CDR1 SGHRS, CDR2 YFSETQ. The CDR3 has 13 residues. The chain's CDR3 is CASSSHHTYEQYF. The CDR3 region has the DNA TGCGCCAGCAGCTCCCACCACACGTACGAGCAGTACTTC. Drawing the rest from reference TRBV5-1 and TRBJ2-7, the complete variable domain is KAGVTQTPRYLIKTRGQQVTLSCSPISGHRSVSWYQQTPGQGLQFLFEYFSETQRNKGNFPGRFSGRQFSNSRSEMNVSTLELGDSALYLCASSSHHTYEQYFGPGTRLTVT.

This clone was seen a single time. This rearrangement joins TRBV11-1 to TRBJ2-1; 13 positions agree with TRBD2. The trim removed 5 bases at V and 9 bases at J, leaving 7 bases unmatched. Germline CDR1 reads SGHAT; CDR2 reads FQDESV (reference sequence). The CDR3 sequence is 15 residues long. The CDR3 protein is CASSTGLAGMSEQFF. The CDR3, as DNA: TGTGCCAGCAGCACGGGACTAGCGGGAATGAGTGAGCAGTTCTTC.

The genes are TRBV19 and TRBJ2-1; D possibly matches TRBD1 or TRBD2 (5 bases each). Germline assignment: CDR1 LNHDA and CDR2 SQIVND (reference sequence). The CDR3 is made up of 15 amino acids. Trimming stripped 6 bases from V and 6 bases from J, with 18 bases between. The chain's CDR3 is CASSPRGQGANEQFF. The CDR3 coding sequence is TGTGCCAGTAGCCCCCGCGGGCAGGGCGCCAATGAGCAGTTCTTC.

The CDR3 spells CASSLRGWGGYTF. The CDR3 coding sequence is TGTGCCAGCAGTTTGCGCGGGTGGGGTGGCTACACCTTC. The chain combines TRBV28 with TRBJ1-2; the D is unclear. The CDR3 contains 13 residues. V shed 3 bases and J shed 7 bases, with 12 bases lying between them. Per germline, CDR1 MDHEN and CDR2 SYDVKM.

This chain connects TRBV21-1 to TRBJ1-1; the table assigns TRBD1, which was not confirmed against the DNA. TRBV21-1 has pseudogene status. The CDR3 sequence is 16 residues long. CDR3 loop: CASSKKVPGVGTEAFF. Here the CDR3 DNA reads TGTGCCAGCAGCAAAAAGGTCCCAGGGGTTGGCACTGAAGCTTTCTTT.

Only one count was recorded for this clone. V is TRBV5-4 and J is TRBJ1-1; D remains ambiguous. V lost 0 bases and J lost 5, with 20 bases in between. This CDR3 comprises 17 residues. Germline-derived CDR1 and CDR2 are SGHNT and YYREEE (reference sequence). The CDR3 DNA follows: TGTGCCAGCAGCTTGGGCCAAGCCCAAAATCCGGGGACTGAAGCTTTCTTT. Translated: CASSLGQAQNPGTEAFF.

This clone was seen just once. V is TRBV11-2 and J is TRBJ2-7; TRBD2 matches at 9 bases. The germline V gene encodes CDR1 SGHAT and CDR2 FQNNGV. The CDR3 runs to 15 residues. Unmatched junction bases numbered 5, after V lost 5 bases and J lost 0 bases. The CDR3 DNA is TGTGCCAGCAGCGGTTTAGCGGGAGCCTCCTACGAGCAGTACTTC. It yields the protein CASSGLAGASYEQYF. The whole variable domain, remainder taken from reference TRBV11-2 and TRBJ2-7, is EAGVAQSPRYKIIEKRQSVAFWCNPISGHATLYWYQQILGQGPKLLIQFQNNGVVDDSQLPKDRFSAERLKGVDSTLKIQPAKLEDSAVYLCASSGLAGASYEQYFGPGTRLTVT.

The sample holds a few counts of this clone. V usage is TRBV6-5 and J usage is TRBJ1-4, with TRBD1 as a possible D gene (6 bases). This CDR3 region has 15 residues. The germline V and J ends were trimmed by 7 bases and 6 bases, with 18 bases remaining between them. Germline CDR1 is MNHEY and CDR2 is SVGAGI. CDR3 sequence reads: CASTKDPGDHEKLFF. CDR3 in DNA: TGTGCCAGCACCAAAGACCCAGGGGATCATGAAAAACTGTTTTTT.

The sample holds one count of this clone. The chain combines TRBV5-6 with TRBJ2-5; D possibly corresponds to TRBD2 (5 bases). CDR1 SGHDT and CDR2 YYEEEE come from the germline V gene. This CDR3 comprises 13 residues. V lost 1 base to trimming and J lost 5 bases, with 9 bases between them. This chain's CDR3 is CASSLPGVETQYF. The CDR3, as DNA: TGTGCCAGCAGCTTGCCCGGGGTGGAGACCCAGTACTTC. The full variable domain, its missing parts supplied by reference TRBV5-6 and TRBJ2-5, is DAGVTQSPTHLIKTRGQQVTLRCSPKSGHDTVSWYQQALGQGPQFIFQYYEEEERQRGNFPDRFSGHQFPNYSSELNVNALLLGDSALYLCASSLPGVETQYFGPGTRLLVL.

The chain couples TRBV18 to TRBJ2-2; D is undetermined. V dropped 5 bases and J dropped 0 bases, with 4 bases sitting between them. Germline-derived CDR1 and CDR2 are KGHSH and LQKENI. The CDR3 is 13 amino acids. Here the CDR3 DNA reads TGTGCCAGCTCAGCTGCGAACACCGGGGAGCTGTTTTTT. Translation: CASSAANTGELFF.

The chain uses TRBV9 and TRBJ2-2; weak D call: TRBD1 (6 bases). Trimming took off 3 bases at V and 2 bases at J, with 14 bases between the two ends. The CDR3 runs 16 residues. From germline, CDR1 is SGDLS and CDR2 YYNGEE. The chain's CDR3 is CASSGRTAYNTGELFF. CDR3 bases: TGTGCCAGCAGCGGTCGGACAGCCTACAACACCGGGGAGCTGTTTTTT.